The 22 T cell receptor beta chains below all came from one sample that was sequenced in a study of OX40 agonist ivuxolimab in advanced cancers. TCRdb keeps only in-frame clones here, not all; method: immunoSEQ multiplex PCR. The sample includes more than 45,000 clones, about 86% of them seen just once. This specimen consisted of CD4+ or CD8+ T cells sorted from blood, obtained in a trial of the OX40 agonist ivuxolimab. Receptor source: an adult with an advanced solid tumor such as melanoma, head and neck, liver or kidney cancer.

The rearrangement links TRBV18 to TRBJ1-1, with D hard to call. Germline assignment: CDR1 KGHSH and CDR2 LQKENI. V lost 8 bases to trimming and J lost 0 bases, with 7 bases between them. The CDR3 contains 12 residues. CDR3 nucleotide sequence: TGTGCCAGCGGGGAAATGAACACTGAAGCTTTCTTT. This codes for CASGEMNTEAFF. Together with reference TRBV18 and TRBJ1-1, the CDR3 gives the full variable domain: NAGVMQNPRHLVRRRGQEARLRCSPMKGHSHVYWYRQLPEEGLKFMVYLQKENIIDESGMPKERFSAEFPKEGPSILRIQQVVRGDSAAYFCASGEMNTEAFFGQGTRLTVV.

The CDR3 DNA sequence: TGTGCCAGCAGCTTCAGTCAGGGGCAGGAGACCCAGTACTTC. This sequence encodes CASSFSQGQETQYF. This sequence joins TRBV7-9 and TRBJ2-5; D may be TRBD1 (6 bases). CDR3 length: 14 residues. V was cut by 3 bases and J by 5 bases, with 13 bases left in between. From germline, CDR1 is SEHNR and CDR2 FQNEAQ (reference sequence).

V usage is TRBV7-3 and J usage is TRBJ2-1; the D gene is possibly TRBD1 (6 bases). Germline lookup yields CDR1 SGHTA and CDR2 FQGTGA. The CDR3 is 11 residues long. The V end was cut by 5 bases, the J end by 11 bases, with 10 bases between. The CDR3 DNA reads as TGTGCCAGCAGCCAAGGGGGACAGCAGTTCTTC. Translated, it gives CASSQGGQQFF.

The CDR3 DNA is TGTGCCAGCACCAAGGGAGGGAGAGGGAATGAGCAGTTCTTC. As protein: CASTKGGRGNEQFF. This rearrangement joins TRBV11-1 to TRBJ2-1; TRBD2 aligns across 7 bases. V was pared by 7 bases and J by 7 bases, with 10 bases of the junction left unmatched. The CDR3 has 14 amino acids. The germline V gene has CDR1 SGHAT and CDR2 FQDESV (reference sequence).

This chain uses TRBV10-1 with TRBJ2-3, with TRBD1 identical over 7 bases. This CDR3 spans 14 amino acids. Per germline, CDR1 WNHNN and CDR2 SYGVQD (reference sequence). V dropped 6 bases and J dropped 3; count of bases not matched to a gene: 6. CDR3 loop: CASSAGGSTDTQYF. The CDR3 nucleotides are TGCGCCAGCAGCGCAGGGGGATCGACAGATACGCAGTATTTT.

V usage is TRBV5-1 and J usage is TRBJ1-3; TRBD1 might be the D (6 bases). CDR1 is SGHRS, CDR2 YFSETQ, per germline. Trimming pared 4 bases from V and 1 base from J, leaving 12 bases between. The CDR3 spans 15 residues. CDR3 protein: CASSQGGGSGNTIYF. CDR3 nucleotide sequence: TGCGCCAGCAGCCAAGGGGGGGGTTCTGGAAACACCATATATTTT.

This rearrangement joins TRBV19 to TRBJ1-6, with D possibly matching TRBD1 (6 bases). Germline CDR1 is LNHDA and CDR2 is SQIVND (reference sequence). Trimming left V 2 bases short and J 10 bases short, with 21 bases between. The CDR3 sequence is 17 residues long. The CDR3 sequence is CASSITTGSEFSSPLHF. The CDR3 coding sequence is TGTGCCAGTAGTATAACAACAGGGTCGGAGTTTTCGTCACCCCTCCACTTT.

The table lists this clone with a count of one. The rearrangement uses TRBV6-5 and TRBJ1-4, with D possibly matching TRBD1 (6 bases). Deletions cut 5 bases from V and 4 bases from J, with 11 bases between. The length of the CDR3 is 14 residues. CDR1 is MNHEY, CDR2 SVGAGI, per germline. CDR3 loop: CASSQGRVNEKLFF. The CDR3 DNA follows: TGTGCCAGCAGTCAGGGGAGGGTTAATGAAAAACTGTTTTTT.

The J gene is TRBJ2-2, the V gene TRBV6-5, with D tentatively TRBD1 (6 bases). There are 15 residues in the CDR3. Trimming left V 0 bases short and J 4 bases short, with 9 bases between. Germline V gene sequence: CDR1 MNHEY, CDR2 SVGAGI. CDR3 residues: CASSYSTGFTGELFF. In DNA, the CDR3 is TGTGCCAGCAGTTACTCGACAGGCTTCACCGGGGAGCTGTTTTTT.

The genes are TRBV9 and TRBJ2-1, with 11 bases identical to TRBD1. This CDR3 has 15 amino acids. Germline lookup yields CDR1 SGDLS and CDR2 YYNGEE. With 2 bases clipped from V and 2 bases from J, the junction kept 0 bases outside the gene matches. CDR3 residues: CASSVDRGPYNEQFF. The DNA for the CDR3 is TGTGCCAGCAGCGTGGACAGGGGGCCCTACAATGAGCAGTTCTTC.

The V gene is TRBV7-2, the J gene TRBJ2-2; 7 positions agree with TRBD2. The CDR3 sequence is 14 residues long. With V trimmed by 1 base and J by 11 bases, 7 bases remained unmatched. Germline V gives CDR1 SGHTA, CDR2 FQGNSA. CDR3 in DNA: TGTGCCAGCAGCTTAGTATTTTTAGCGGGTGAGCTGTTTTTT. Translating it yields CASSLVFLAGELFF.

This rearrangement joins TRBV28 to TRBJ2-7; TRBD1 matches at 9 bases. Germline assignment: CDR1 MDHEN and CDR2 SYDVKM. The CDR3 is made up of 11 amino acids. V shed 7 bases, J shed 6 bases, and the junction held 1 base outside the gene matches. Here the CDR3 reads CASKTGGEQYF. The CDR3 DNA reads TGTGCCAGCAAGACAGGGGGCGAGCAGTACTTC.

This clone was detected only a few times. The CDR3 DNA reads as TGTGCCAGCAGCTTAGCCGGATGGCGGGAAACGAACACCGGGGAGCTGTTTTTT. Residues: CASSLAGWRETNTGELFF. This chain uses TRBV13 with TRBJ2-2; D might be TRBD2 (6 bases). Germline lookup yields CDR1 PRHDT and CDR2 FYEKMQ (reference sequence). The V gene lost 1 base and the J gene lost 0 bases, with 15 bases spanning the gap. The CDR3 loop spans 18 amino acids. Filled out from reference TRBV13 and TRBJ2-2, the complete variable domain reads AAGVIQSPRHLIKEKRETATLKCYPIPRHDTVYWYQQGPGQDPQFLISFYEKMQSDKGSIPDRFSAQQFSDYHSELNMSSLELGDSALYFCASSLAGWRETNTGELFFGEGSRLTVL.

This CDR3 reads CASSQGGQGFDTQYF. CDR3 nucleotide sequence: TGTGCCAGCAGCCAAGGAGGACAGGGGTTCGATACGCAGTATTTT. The chain couples TRBV4-2 to TRBJ2-3; 9 bases align to TRBD1. V gave up 1 base and J gave up 6 bases; unmatched junction bases: 5. Germline V lookup: CDR1 LGHNA, CDR2 YNFKEQ. This CDR3 is 15 amino acids long.

The chain has TRBV5-8 and TRBJ1-1, with 7 bases that match TRBD1. Germline assignment: CDR1 SGHTS and CDR2 YDEGEE. CDR3 length equals 14 residues. J gave up 5 bases and V 4 bases, and 8 bases lay outside the gene matches. The CDR3 DNA reads as TGTGCCAGCAGCCCCAGGGGGGGAAGGACTGAAGCTTTCTTT. As protein: CASSPRGGRTEAFF.

The chain combines TRBV19 with TRBJ2-7; D might be TRBD2 (5 bases). V gave up 8 bases and J gave up 1 base, with 12 bases separating them. This CDR3 spans 13 amino acids. CDR1 is LNHDA, CDR2 SQIVND, per germline (reference sequence). In DNA form, the CDR3 reads TGTGCCAGTCAAAAGCGGAGTTCCTACGAGCAGTACTTC. It yields the protein CASQKRSSYEQYF. The full variable domain, with the rest looked up from reference TRBV19 and TRBJ2-7, is DGGITQSPKYLFRKEGQNVTLSCEQNLNHDAMYWYRQDPGQGLRLIYYSQIVNDFQKGDIAEGYSVSREKKESFPLTVTSAQKNPTAFYLCASQKRSSYEQYFGPGTRLTVT.

The chain joins TRBV10-2 to TRBJ2-7, with 13 bases identical to TRBD2. The CDR3 totals 15 residues. Per germline, CDR1 WSHSY and CDR2 SAAADI. V lost 4 bases and J lost 2; bases outside the gene matches: 2. DNA for the CDR3: TGCGCCAGCAGTGGACTAGCGGGAGGTACCTACGAGCAGTACTTC. Protein: CASSGLAGGTYEQYF.

This chain joins TRBV7-2 and TRBJ2-7, with TRBD2 matching 9 bases. This CDR3 comprises 15 residues. J gave up 2 bases and V 1 base, and 3 bases lay outside the gene matches. Germline lookup yields CDR1 SGHTA and CDR2 FQGNSA. The CDR3 DNA reads TGTGCCAGCAGCTTAGTACTAGCGGGTGCCTACGAGCAGTACTTC. It yields the protein CASSLVLAGAYEQYF.

The chain has TRBV5-5 and TRBJ2-3; the D gene is possibly TRBD1 (6 bases). This CDR3 region has 14 residues. Germline V gives CDR1 SGHKS, CDR2 YYEKEE (reference sequence). V was clipped by 0 bases and J by 2 bases, with 7 bases between them. This CDR3 is CASSLEGDTDTQYF. The CDR3 DNA sequence: TGTGCCAGCAGCTTGGAGGGGGACACAGATACGCAGTATTTT.

The J gene is TRBJ2-6, the V gene TRBV6-5, with D possibly matching TRBD1 (5 bases). This CDR3 spans 15 amino acids. CDR1 is MNHEY and CDR2 is SVGAGI in the germline V gene. V shed 5 bases and J shed 1 base, with 9 bases lying between them. The CDR3 here is CASSRTSSGANVLTF. The CDR3 DNA follows: TGTGCCAGCAGTCGGACAAGTTCTGGGGCCAACGTCCTGACTTTC.

V usage is TRBV4-1 and J usage is TRBJ2-2; possibly TRBD1 for D (5 bases). This CDR3 has 16 residues. The germline V and J ends were trimmed by 4 bases and 7 bases, with 19 bases remaining between them. Germline CDR1 and CDR2: MGHRA and YSYEKL. CDR3 coding DNA: TGCGCCAGCAGCCCCAGGACAAGGACCTTTGGCGGGGAGCTGTTTTTT. Amino acids: CASSPRTRTFGGELFF.

V is TRBV6-1 and J is TRBJ2-3; D unresolved. The CDR3 is 14 residues long. The V end was cut by 6 bases, the J end by 0 bases, with 10 bases between. Germline CDR1 is MNHNS and CDR2 is SASEGT. The CDR3 DNA reads TGTGCCAGCAGCCGCCCGCCTAGCACAGATACGCAGTATTTT. Translated, it gives CASSRPPSTDTQYF.